These 13 T cell receptor beta chains were all obtained from the same sample, sequenced in a study of blood T cell repertoires in COVID-19. This table comes from immunoSEQ multiplex PCR, and its TCRdb copy is limited to in-frame clones, with some not included. Altogether about 110,000 clones are present, around 86% being singletons, with the ten largest covering 4.5%. The sample taken for sequencing was peripheral blood. The receptors were gathered from a middle-aged man with acute or convalescent COVID-19.

The genes are TRBV30 and TRBJ2-7; D is possibly TRBD1 (5 bases). V lost 3 bases to trimming and J lost 2 bases, with 17 bases between them. The CDR3 is 15 amino acids. CDR1 and CDR2 from the germline V gene are GTSNPN and SVGIG (reference sequence). CDR3 region: CAWSNDGQTTYEQYF. CDR3 bases: TGTGCCTGGAGCAACGATGGACAAACCACCTACGAGCAGTACTTC.

This rearrangement joins TRBV6-5 to TRBJ1-1; D gene ambiguous. The V end was cut by 5 bases, the J end by 11 bases, with 15 bases between. Germline lookup yields CDR1 MNHEY and CDR2 SVGAGI. The CDR3 is 12 residues long. The CDR3 reads CASSPVVGRAFF. The CDR3 nucleotides read TGTGCCAGCAGTCCCGTCGTAGGCAGGGCTTTCTTT.

The table lists this clone with a count of one. The rearrangement joins TRBV27 to TRBJ2-2; weak D call: TRBD2 (5 bases). Germline V CDR1 and CDR2: MNHEY, SMNVEV (reference sequence). CDR3 length equals 15 residues. The V and J ends lost 3 bases and 0 bases respectively, with 8 bases between them. CDR3 sequence (DNA): TGTGCCAGCAGTTTCCTAGCAGCGAACACCGGGGAGCTGTTTTTT. Translated, it gives CASSFLAANTGELFF.

This clone occurred a few times. The chain carries TRBV4-1 and TRBJ2-5; 9 bases match TRBD1. V shed 1 base and J 0 bases; nucleotides not matched to a gene: 0. The CDR3 consists of 15 residues. CDR1 and CDR2 from the germline V gene are MGHRA and YSYEKL. CDR3: CASSQGDRDQETQYF. The CDR3 coding sequence is TGCGCCAGCAGCCAAGGGGACAGGGACCAAGAGACCCAGTACTTC.

The CDR3 sequence: CASSQGLVLTQNSPLHF. CDR3 DNA: TGTGCCAGCAGCCAAGGGTTAGTGCTCACCCAAAATTCACCCCTCCACTTT. The chain carries TRBV4-2 and TRBJ1-6; no reliable D call. Germline V gene data show CDR1 as LGHNA and CDR2 as YNFKEQ. V was clipped by 1 base and J by 7 bases, with 17 bases between them. This CDR3 spans 17 amino acids.

In this sample, this clone turned up a few times. V usage is TRBV5-6 and J usage is TRBJ1-6; TRBD1 matches at 10 bases. Germline CDR1 is SGHDT and CDR2 is YYEEEE. The CDR3 extends over 14 amino acids. V lost 4 bases, J lost 7 bases, and 2 bases stayed unmatched. In DNA, the CDR3 is TGTGCCAGCAGCCGGGACAGGGGAAATTCACCCCTCCACTTT. Translating it yields CASSRDRGNSPLHF.

CDR3: CASRSRGLLGYEQYF. Written as DNA, the CDR3 is TGTGCCAGCAGATCCAGGGGTTTGTTGGGCTACGAGCAGTACTTC. The rearrangement joins TRBV5-6 to TRBJ2-7; possible D gene TRBD1, 6 bases. Germline CDR1 is SGHDT and CDR2 is YYEEEE. The CDR3 extends over 15 amino acids. V was cut by 5 bases and J by 3 bases, with 18 bases left in between.

The J gene is TRBJ1-2, the V gene TRBV7-9, with D maybe TRBD1 (6 bases). Germline V CDR1 and CDR2: SEHNR, FQNEAQ (reference sequence). Trimming left V 5 bases short and J 0 bases short, with 16 bases between. The CDR3 contains 16 residues. CDR3 residues: CASSITGLVANYGYTF. The CDR3 DNA is TGTGCCAGCAGCATTACAGGGCTGGTAGCTAACTATGGCTACACCTTC.

This clone was detected a few times. This chain links TRBV27 with TRBJ1-2; D gene ambiguous. Trimming cost V 4 bases and J 1 base, with 7 bases left between them. The CDR3 sequence is 13 residues long. The V gene's germline CDR1 is MNHEY and CDR2 SMNVEV (reference sequence). For the CDR3, the DNA is TGTGCCAGCAGTTCGTCCAGTAACTATGGCTACACCTTC. This sequence encodes CASSSSSNYGYTF.

This chain connects TRBV6-5 to TRBJ1-1; D not resolved. The CDR3 totals 13 residues. Germline CDR1 MNHEY, CDR2 SVGAGI. V gave up 9 bases and J gave up 1 base, with 12 bases separating them. DNA of the CDR3: TGTGCCAGTTTGAAGACTCAGAACACTGAAGCTTTCTTT. Amino acid sequence: CASLKTQNTEAFF.

The chain carries TRBV7-2 and TRBJ1-5; 12 bases fit TRBD1. V lost 4 bases, J lost 7 bases, and 2 bases stayed unmatched. The CDR3 extends over 14 amino acids. Germline CDR1 and CDR2: SGHTA and FQGNSA. CDR3 protein: CASSSGQGAQPQHF. DNA of the CDR3: TGTGCCAGCAGCTCGGGACAGGGGGCACAGCCCCAGCATTTT.

Written as DNA, the CDR3 is TGTGCCAGCAGCGCGGACAGTTATAGCAATCAGCCCCAGCATTTT. It translates to CASSADSYSNQPQHF. The genes are TRBV9 and TRBJ1-5, with D possibly matching TRBD1 (6 bases). Germline V gene data show CDR1 as SGDLS and CDR2 as YYNGEE. Trimming cost V 3 bases and J 0 bases, with 10 bases left between them. This CDR3 is built from 15 residues.

This clone was seen just once. This chain uses TRBV5-1 with TRBJ1-1; 8 bases fit TRBD1. The CDR3 loop spans 16 amino acids. From germline, CDR1 is SGHRS and CDR2 YFSETQ. The J segment lost 4 bases and the V segment lost 2 bases, leaving 10 bases of the junction unmatched. The CDR3 is CASSFSTGGGITEAFF. The CDR3 coding sequence is TGCGCCAGCAGCTTTAGTACAGGGGGTGGAATCACTGAAGCTTTCTTT.